This T cell receptor beta chain stems from a study of human T cells and chemical hapten exposure. Across the study: Diagnoses of alopecia areata, totalis or universalis occurred in mostly female patients.

Time point of the sample: patch test 3, about 24 weeks after DPC sensitization. Treatment: therapeutic diphenylcyclopropenone sensitization with weekly scalp DPC. Researchers extracted total RNA from unfractionated whole blood. TCRdb recomputed calls from the RACE reads with MiXCR, one row per CDR3 protein. The top ten clones hold 3% to 4% of a sample with tens of thousands of distinct CDR3 sequences, less than 14% of them seen once. V dropped 2 bases and J dropped 2 bases, with 12 bases sitting between them. Germline V lookup: CDR1 SNHLY, CDR2 FYNNEI. This CDR3 comprises 16 residues. Overall study results and limits: Expanded TCR sets contained significantly more large CDR3 similarity clusters than controls.

About this clonotype itself: The antigen remains undetermined.

The rearrangement links TRBV2 to TRBJ2-2; the D is unclear. The specimen was whole blood, collected in connection with sensitization to the hapten diphenylcyclopropenone (DPC). The receptor was isolated from a woman between 50 and 59 years old with alopecia areata. Some clones in this sample may be carry-over from other donors' samples. CDR3 bases: TGTGCCAGCAGTGAATTTCTGGGTCTCAACACCGGGGAGCTGTTTTTT. Its translation: CASSEFLGLNTGELFF.